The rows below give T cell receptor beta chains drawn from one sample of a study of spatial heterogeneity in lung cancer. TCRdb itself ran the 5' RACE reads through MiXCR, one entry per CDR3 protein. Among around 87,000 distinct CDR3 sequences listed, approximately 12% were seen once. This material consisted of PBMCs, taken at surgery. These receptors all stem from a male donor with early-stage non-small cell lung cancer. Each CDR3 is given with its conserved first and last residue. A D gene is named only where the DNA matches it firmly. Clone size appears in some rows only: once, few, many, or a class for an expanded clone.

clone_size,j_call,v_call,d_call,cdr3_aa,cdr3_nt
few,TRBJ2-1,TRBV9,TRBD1,CASSLPGQGATNSYNEQFF,TGTGCCAGCAGCCTACCGGGACAGGGGGCCACGAACTCCTACAATGAGCAGTTCTTC
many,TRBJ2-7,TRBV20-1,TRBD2,CSAKGLAGDTNYEQYF,TGCAGTGCTAAAGGACTAGCGGGAGACACTAACTACGAGCAGTACTTC
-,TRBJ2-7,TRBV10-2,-,CASSESSVGEQYF,TGCGCCAGCAGTGAGTCTTCGGTCGGCGAGCAGTACTTC
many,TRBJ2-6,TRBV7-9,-,CASSRGPGGANVLTF,TGTGCCAGCAGTCGCGGACCCGGAGGGGCCAACGTCCTGACTTTC
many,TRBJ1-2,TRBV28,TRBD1,CASSSPGQGVYGYTF,TGTGCCAGCAGTTCCCCGGGACAGGGGGTCTATGGCTACACCTTC
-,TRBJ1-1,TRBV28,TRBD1,CASSLQPYDRVFTNTEAFF,TGTGCCAGCAGTTTACAACCGTATGACAGGGTGTTTACGAACACTGAAGCTTTCTTT
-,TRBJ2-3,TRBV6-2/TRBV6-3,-,CASSRPTDTQYF,TGTGCCAGCTCGAGGCCCACAGATACGCAGTATTTT
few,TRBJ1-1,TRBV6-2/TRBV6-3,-,CASSYGGAAEAFF,TGTGCCAGCAGTTACGGGGGGGCTGCTGAAGCTTTCTTT
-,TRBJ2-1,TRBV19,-,CASAEGRFSYNEQFF,TGTGCCAGCGCCGAAGGACGGTTCTCCTACAATGAGCAGTTCTTC
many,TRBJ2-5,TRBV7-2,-,CASSLSPGPQETQYF,TGTGCCAGCAGCCTTAGTCCCGGACCCCAAGAGACCCAGTACTTC
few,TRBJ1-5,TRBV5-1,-,CASSLEGGSSNQPQHF,TGCGCCAGCAGCTTGGAAGGGGGTTCTAGCAATCAGCCCCAGCATTTT
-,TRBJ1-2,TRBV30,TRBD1,CAWTGGNYGYTF,TGTGCCTGGACAGGGGGCAACTATGGCTACACCTTC
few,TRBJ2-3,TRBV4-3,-,CASSQLTADFTDTQYF,TGCGCCAGCAGCCAATTGACAGCGGATTTCACAGATACGCAGTATTTT
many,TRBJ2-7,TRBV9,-,CASSADGGYEQYF,TGTGCCAGCAGCGCGGATGGAGGTTACGAGCAGTACTTC
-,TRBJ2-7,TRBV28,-,CASSPGHIPYEQYF,TGTGCCAGCAGCCCCGGACACATCCCCTACGAGCAGTACTTC
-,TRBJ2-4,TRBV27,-,CASSLMGGAKNIQYF,TGTGCCAGCAGTTTAATGGGGGGAGCCAAAAACATTCAGTACTTC
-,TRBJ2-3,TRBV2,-,CASGQRGTDTQYF,TGTGCCAGCGGCCAGAGGGGCACAGATACGCAGTATTTT
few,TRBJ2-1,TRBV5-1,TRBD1,CASSPGTGYDNEQFF,TGCGCCAGCAGCCCCGGGACAGGGTATGACAATGAGCAGTTCTTC
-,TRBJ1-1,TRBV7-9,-,CASSPTQNTEAFF,TGTGCCAGCAGCCCGACACAGAACACTGAAGCTTTCTTT
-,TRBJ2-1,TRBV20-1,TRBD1,CSATGQGLNEQFF,TGCAGTGCTACGGGACAGGGCCTCAATGAGCAGTTCTTC
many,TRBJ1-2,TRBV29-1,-,CSVGDGQPPRGYTF,TGCAGCGTTGGGGATGGGCAGCCCCCGCGTGGCTACACCTTC
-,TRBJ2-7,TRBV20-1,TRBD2,CSAKLFGLARYEQYF,TGCAGTGCTAAGCTTTTTGGACTAGCCAGGTACGAGCAGTACTTC
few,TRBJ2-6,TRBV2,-,CASSPNSGANVLTF,TGTGCCAGCAGTCCTAATTCTGGGGCCAACGTCCTGACTTTC
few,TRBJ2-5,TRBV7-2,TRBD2,CASSLEVSLAGEKTQYF,TGTGCCAGCAGCTTAGAAGTTTCCCTAGCGGGAGAGAAGACCCAGTACTTC
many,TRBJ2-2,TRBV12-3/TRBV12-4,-,CATMDRNTGELFF,TGTGCCACTATGGACAGAAACACCGGGGAGCTGTTTTTT
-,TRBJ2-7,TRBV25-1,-,CASSSPGLSEQYF,TGTGCCAGCAGTTCCCCGGGCCTATCCGAGCAGTACTTC
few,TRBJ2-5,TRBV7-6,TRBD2,CASSSVKWGGRETQYF,TGTGCCAGCAGCTCCGTCAAGTGGGGCGGGAGGGAGACCCAGTACTTC
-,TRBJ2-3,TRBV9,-,CASSVGQPSTDTQYF,TGTGCCAGCAGCGTGGGCCAGCCTAGCACAGATACGCAGTATTTT
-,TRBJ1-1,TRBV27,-,CASSPLRIPGTEAFF,TGTGCCAGCAGTCCGCTCAGGATACCCGGGACTGAAGCTTTCTTT
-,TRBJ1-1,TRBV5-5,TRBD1,CASSLAGGFTEAFF,TGTGCCAGCAGCTTGGCAGGGGGCTTCACTGAAGCTTTCTTT
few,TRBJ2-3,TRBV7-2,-,CASRGVRTQTTDTQYF,TGTGCCAGCAGGGGAGTGAGGACACAAACGACAGATACGCAGTATTTT
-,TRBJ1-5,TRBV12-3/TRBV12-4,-,CASSPINQPQHF,TGTGCCAGCAGTCCGATCAATCAGCCCCAGCATTTT
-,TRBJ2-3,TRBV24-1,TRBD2,CATSGLAGGPYTQYF,TGTGCCACCAGTGGACTAGCGGGAGGGCCGTATACGCAGTATTTT
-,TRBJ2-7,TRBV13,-,CASSLVGGRDEQYF,TGTGCCAGCAGCTTAGTTGGGGGGCGCGACGAGCAGTACTTC
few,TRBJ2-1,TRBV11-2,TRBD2,CASSLEASGRYEQFF,TGTGCCAGCAGCTTAGAGGCTAGCGGGAGATATGAGCAGTTCTTC
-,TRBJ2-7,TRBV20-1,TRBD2,CSATSGRADLGEQYF,TGCAGTGCAACTAGCGGGAGGGCCGATTTGGGCGAGCAGTACTTC
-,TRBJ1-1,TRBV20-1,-,CSAPAPNTEAFF,TGCAGTGCGCCCGCACCGAACACTGAAGCTTTCTTT
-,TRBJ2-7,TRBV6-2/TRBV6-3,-,CASLHPRTAQYEQYF,TGTGCCAGCCTGCATCCTAGGACAGCGCAATACGAGCAGTACTTC
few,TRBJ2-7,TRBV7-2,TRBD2,CASSFDSGGADEQYF,TGTGCCAGCAGCTTTGATAGCGGGGGGGCCGACGAGCAGTACTTC
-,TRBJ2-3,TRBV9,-,CASSGVTDTQYF,TGTGCCAGCAGCGGAGTTACTGATACGCAGTATTTT
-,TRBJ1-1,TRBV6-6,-,CASTEVNEAFF,TGTGCCAGCACTGAGGTGAATGAAGCTTTCTTT
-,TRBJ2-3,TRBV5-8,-,CASSLRQSKTTDTQYF,TGTGCCAGCAGCTTGAGGCAGAGCAAAACCACAGATACGCAGTATTTT
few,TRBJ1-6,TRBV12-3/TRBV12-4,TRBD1,CASSRPGQGFSSPLHF,TGTGCCAGCAGTCGCCCCGGACAGGGTTTCAGTTCACCCCTCCACTTT
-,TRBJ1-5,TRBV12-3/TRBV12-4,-,CASSSIDRGSNQPQHF,TGTGCCAGCAGTTCCATTGACCGGGGTAGCAATCAGCCCCAGCATTTT
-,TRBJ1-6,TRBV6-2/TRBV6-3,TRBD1,CASSYLARTGSHSPLHF,TGTGCCAGCAGTTACCTTGCGAGGACAGGGAGTCACTCACCCCTCCACTTT
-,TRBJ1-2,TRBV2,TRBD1,CASAGQGSRYGYTF,TGTGCCAGCGCGGGACAGGGATCTCGGTATGGCTACACCTTC
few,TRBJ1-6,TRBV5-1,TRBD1,CASSSGPGGGNSPLHF,TGCGCCAGCAGCTCCGGCCCAGGGGGCGGAAATTCACCCCTCCACTTT
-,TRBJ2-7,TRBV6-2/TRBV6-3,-,CASSRTATYEQYF,TGTGCCAGCAGCCGGACAGCTACCTACGAGCAGTACTTC